A selection of T cell receptor beta chains follows, all from one sample in a study of long-term antiretroviral therapy in people with HIV. Produced via immunoSEQ multiplex PCR; TCRdb's table is partial and in-frame only. The sample yields about 28,000 clones, over 80% seen once. The sample consisted of unsorted PBMCs, taken 0.4 years after starting antiretroviral therapy. The receptors derive from a man aged 18 to 30 with HIV. CDR3s include the opening cysteine and the closing phenylalanine or tryptophan. The D gene is left open where the match is weak. Rows may omit the clone size; those that give it use once, few, many or a size class.

clone_size	d_call	v_call	j_call	cdr3_aa	cdr3_nt
-	-	TRBV7-9	TRBJ1-2	CASSRGPIPPYGYTF	TGTGCCAGCAGCCGGGGCCCGATCCCCCCCTATGGCTACACCTTC
few	TRBD2	TRBV5-1	TRBJ2-1	CASSLAREDDEQFF	TGCGCCAGCAGCTTGGCGCGGGAGGACGATGAGCAGTTCTTC
-	-	TRBV12-5	TRBJ2-1	CASALSSWNNEQFF	TGTGCTAGTGCCCTTAGCAGTTGGAACAATGAGCAGTTCTTC
-	-	TRBV7-8	TRBJ2-7	CASSTSDLSSDEQYF	TGTGCCAGCAGCACCTCGGACCTCTCCTCTGACGAGCAGTACTTC
-	-	TRBV27	TRBJ1-1	CASIPSGYTEAFF	TGTGCCAGCATCCCCTCGGGGTACACTGAAGCTTTCTTT
large	-	TRBV27	TRBJ2-7	CASSLSFAADYEQYF	TGTGCCAGCAGTTTATCATTCGCAGCGGACTACGAGCAGTACTTC
-	TRBD1	TRBV7-3	TRBJ2-1	CASSATGNEQFF	TGTGCCAGCAGCGCGACAGGGAATGAGCAGTTCTTC
-	-	TRBV28	TRBJ2-7	CASSFYVRTPLSEQYF	TGTGCCAGCAGTTTTTATGTCAGGACCCCTTTAAGCGAGCAGTACTTC
-	-	TRBV5-1	TRBJ2-1	CASSLKDRYNEQFF	TGCGCCAGCAGCTTAAAGGACAGATACAATGAGCAGTTCTTC
-	TRBD1	TRBV19	TRBJ1-1	CASTTGGADTEAFF	TGTGCCAGTACCACAGGGGGCGCGGACACTGAAGCTTTCTTT
-	TRBD1	TRBV5-6	TRBJ2-1	CASSRWDSYNEQFF	TGTGCCAGCAGCCGCTGGGACAGCTACAATGAGCAGTTCTTC
once	TRBD1	TRBV29-1	TRBJ2-7	CSVFTGVEQYF	TGCAGCGTTTTTACAGGGGTCGAGCAGTACTTC
-	-	TRBV19	TRBJ2-7	CASNRLSSYEQYF	TGTGCCAGTAACAGGTTAAGCTCCTACGAGCAGTACTTC
-	-	TRBV6-5	TRBJ2-1	CASSYGNYNEQFF	TGTGCCAGCAGTTACGGCAATTACAATGAGCAGTTCTTC
-	-	TRBV7-9	TRBJ2-1	CASSYLGLPNEQFF	TGTGCCAGCAGCTACCTGGGACTTCCTAATGAGCAGTTCTTC
-	-	TRBV27	TRBJ1-5	CASQRGGRVDQPQHF	TGTGCCAGTCAAAGGGGGGGGCGAGTAGATCAGCCCCAGCATTTT
few	-	TRBV6-6	TRBJ1-5	CASSYSTEGGQPQHF	TGTGCCAGCAGTTACTCGACTGAGGGGGGTCAGCCCCAGCATTTT
-	-	TRBV27	TRBJ1-2	CASSRIRGFYGYTF	TGTGCCAGCAGTCGCATCCGGGGGTTCTATGGCTACACCTTC
-	-	TRBV28	TRBJ2-7	CASTPWWGRVGEQYF	TGTGCCAGCACCCCATGGTGGGGGCGCGTCGGCGAGCAGTACTTC
-	-	TRBV7-6	TRBJ1-1	CASSSGPLGTEAFF	TGTGCCAGCAGCTCGGGACCCCTGGGCACTGAAGCTTTCTTT
-	TRBD2	TRBV7-8	TRBJ2-2	CASSTRTSGRAVGELFF	TGTGCCAGCAGCACACGGACTAGCGGGAGGGCCGTTGGGGAGCTGTTTTTT
few	-	TRBV5-1	TRBJ2-7	CASSLENGGEQYF	TGCGCCAGCAGCTTGGAGAACGGCGGCGAGCAGTACTTC
-	-	TRBV5-1	TRBJ1-2	CASSLEGYPLVGYTF	TGCGCCAGCAGCTTGGAAGGGTATCCGTTGGTCGGCTACACCTTC
-	-	TRBV5-5	TRBJ1-6	CASSGGAFLYNSPLHF	TGTGCCAGCAGCGGGGGGGCTTTCCTTTATAATTCACCCCTCCACTTT
-	-	TRBV7-9	TRBJ2-7	CASDPEDSYEQYF	TGTGCCAGCGACCCCGAGGACTCCTACGAGCAGTACTTC
-	-	TRBV5-1	TRBJ1-1	CASRLGTQEAFF	TGCGCCAGCCGTCTCGGGACACAGGAAGCTTTCTTT
-	-	TRBV5-1	TRBJ2-7	CASSSTGTTSYEQYF	TGCGCCAGCAGCTCAACCGGGACAACCTCCTACGAGCAGTACTTC
-	-	TRBV12-5	TRBJ1-2	CASAPPRDYGYTF	TGTGCTAGTGCCCCTCCGAGAGACTATGGCTACACCTTC
-	-	TRBV29-1	TRBJ2-5	CSVEGSQETQYF	TGCAGCGTTGAGGGCAGCCAAGAGACCCAGTACTTC
-	-	TRBV19	TRBJ2-2	CASSTTGHTGELFF	TGTGCCAGTAGTACAACCGGGCACACCGGGGAGCTGTTTTTT
once	-	TRBV4-1	TRBJ1-1	CASSQEGLPGTEAFF	TGCGCCAGCAGCCAAGAAGGGTTGCCAGGGACTGAAGCTTTCTTT
-	-	TRBV5-4	TRBJ1-5	CASSFWPGSNQPQHF	TGTGCCAGCAGCTTCTGGCCTGGGAGCAATCAGCCCCAGCATTTT
-	TRBD1	TRBV6-6	TRBJ1-3	CASRPQGAGNTIYF	TGTGCCAGCAGACCTCAGGGGGCTGGAAACACCATATATTTT
-	TRBD1	TRBV29-1	TRBJ2-2	CSVEGTGGDPNTGELFF	TGCAGCGTTGAAGGGACAGGGGGCGACCCGAACACCGGGGAGCTGTTTTTT
-	-	TRBV4-1	TRBJ1-1	CASSQDVVGGPMNTEAFF	TGCGCCAGCAGCCAAGATGTCGTTGGGGGACCCATGAACACTGAAGCTTTCTTT
-	-	TRBV6-1	TRBJ2-5	CASSVARSETQYF	TGTGCCAGCAGTGTCGCCAGATCGGAGACCCAGTACTTC
-	-	TRBV7-9	TRBJ2-1	CASSLAASYNEQFF	TGTGCCAGCAGCTTAGCGGCGTCCTACAATGAGCAGTTCTTC
-	-	TRBV28	TRBJ1-1	CASSLVGGLVEAFF	TGTGCCAGCAGTTTAGTAGGAGGGTTAGTTGAAGCTTTCTTT
-	-	TRBV6-5	TRBJ2-7	CASSYSLAETYEQYF	TGTGCCAGCAGTTACAGTCTAGCTGAGACCTACGAGCAGTACTTC
-	-	TRBV19	TRBJ1-5	CASSIRVGTISNQPQHF	TGTGCCAGTAGTATTCGGGTTGGGACCATTAGCAATCAGCCCCAGCATTTT
-	-	TRBV19	TRBJ2-1	CASSFGPGNEQFF	TGTGCCAGTAGTTTCGGCCCGGGCAATGAGCAGTTCTTC
-	-	TRBV19	TRBJ2-7	CASSIRGASYEQYF	TGTGCCAGTAGTATACGAGGGGCCAGCTACGAGCAGTACTTC
once	TRBD2	TRBV4-1	TRBJ2-5	CASSQLLAGVETQYF	TGCGCCAGCAGCCAACTCCTAGCGGGGGTAGAGACCCAGTACTTC
-	TRBD1	TRBV7-8	TRBJ1-1	CASSNPGTGAFYTEAFF	TGTGCCAGCAGCAATCCCGGGACAGGGGCCTTTTACACTGAAGCTTTCTTT
-	TRBD2	TRBV5-1	TRBJ2-7	CASSFGGISYEQYF	TGCGCCAGCAGCTTCGGGGGGATATCCTACGAGCAGTACTTC
-	TRBD1	TRBV7-6	TRBJ2-1	CASSLGWDRTNEQFF	TGTGCCAGCAGCTTAGGTTGGGACAGAACGAATGAGCAGTTCTTC
once	-	TRBV5-6	TRBJ2-7	CASSVGLSYEQYF	TGTGCCAGCAGCGTCGGGCTCTCCTACGAGCAGTACTTC
-	TRBD2	TRBV7-6	TRBJ2-5	CASSASGTSGGETQYF	TGTGCCAGCAGCGCCTCCGGGACTAGCGGGGGGGAGACCCAGTACTTC
-	-	TRBV4-1	TRBJ1-2	CASSQDRGNYGYTF	TGCGCCAGCAGCCAAGACAGGGGAAACTATGGCTACACCTTC
-	-	TRBV7-9	TRBJ1-2	CASSLNNRPDGYTF	TGTGCCAGCAGCTTAAATAACCGGCCCGATGGCTACACCTTC
-	TRBD1	TRBV5-1	TRBJ1-2	CASSPDRDYGYTF	TGCGCCAGCAGTCCGGACAGGGACTATGGCTACACCTTC